One and the same sample provided the 9 T cell receptor beta chains below, sequenced in a study of T cell responses to AZD1222 COVID-19 vaccine listed by TCRdb under 2021. Library preparation used the immunoSEQ multiplex PCR assay. TCRdb limited this immuneACCESS table to in-frame rearrangements with V and J called. A share of clones is missing; checked studies link under half to unresolved V genes, and the rest is unexplained. Here the sample has 150,000 or so clones; less than 95% occur a single time. The ten top clones hold approximately 4.7% of the sample. The sample's time point, from its label and the paper: baseline before first vaccination. The source material was peripheral blood, sampled on day 0 of AZD1222 vaccination. Receptors were obtained from an adult in good health.

This clone was found a few times. CDR3 residues: CASSIKVKAYEQFF. The CDR3 DNA reads as TGTGCCAGTAGTATTAAGGTTAAGGCCTATGAGCAGTTCTTC. This chain connects TRBV19 to TRBJ2-1; D is unclear. Germline loops: CDR1 LNHDA, CDR2 SQIVND (reference sequence). The CDR3 has 14 residues. V was shortened by 3 bases and J by 8 bases, with 14 bases between the two germline ends.

The sample holds one count of this clone. The chain is built from TRBV2 and TRBJ2-7; D is ambiguous. CDR1 and CDR2 (germline): SNHLY, FYNNEI. V lost 10 bases and J 4 bases, leaving 17 bases between the germline ends. The CDR3 consists of 13 residues. CDR3 region: CATRGDMRYEQYF. In DNA, the CDR3 is TGTGCCACCCGTGGGGATATGAGGTACGAGCAGTACTTC.

The chain links TRBV2 to TRBJ1-6, with TRBD1 matching 10 bases. V lost 8 bases to trimming and J lost 9 bases; unmatched junction nucleotides: 10. Germline V gene data show CDR1 as SNHLY and CDR2 as FYNNEI. The CDR3 sequence is 15 residues long. The CDR3 region is CASLPTGQGLSPLHF. The CDR3, as DNA: TGTGCCAGCCTACCCACGGGACAGGGGCTTTCACCCCTCCACTTT.

The rearrangement joins TRBV4-1 to TRBJ1-3, with D perhaps TRBD1 (6 bases). The CDR3 runs to 13 residues. Germline CDR1 MGHRA, CDR2 YSYEKL. Deletions cut 5 bases from V and 7 bases from J, with 12 bases between. CDR3 nucleotides: TGCGCCAGCAGCGCCAGGAGGGGGAACACCATATATTTT. As protein: CASSARRGNTIYF.

The rearrangement joins TRBV30 to TRBJ2-2; D gene uncertain. Germline lookup yields CDR1 GTSNPN and CDR2 SVGIG (reference sequence). This CDR3 comprises 11 residues. Trimming cost V 6 bases and J 5 bases, with 7 bases left between them. CDR3: CACGETGELFF. DNA for the CDR3: TGTGCCTGTGGGGAAACCGGGGAGCTGTTTTTT.

The V call is TRBV6-1, the J call TRBJ2-6, with 7 bases matching TRBD1. V dropped 2 bases and J dropped 2; count of bases not matched to a gene: 9. CDR3 size: 18 residues. Germline loops: CDR1 MNHNS, CDR2 SASEGT. DNA of the CDR3: TGTGCCAGCAGTGAATCCGTTTACAGGGGTACTGGGGCCAACGTCCTGACTTTC. This gives the protein CASSESVYRGTGANVLTF.

The rearrangement joins TRBV21-1 to TRBJ1-1. TRBV21-1 is a documented pseudogene. CDR3 size: 11 residues. The CDR3 DNA reads TGTGCCAGCAGCCCGGACACTGAAGCTTTCTTT. Its translation: CASSPDTEAFF.

In regard to this clone: In this CDR3 the conserved last residue, phenylalanine or tryptophan, is missing, so a read error is likely. The DNA is left out, because the CDR3 cannot be placed on it with certainty; the CDR3 is given as TCRdb lists it. The CDR3 protein is CASRTKGIL. This chain uses TRBV10-2 with TRBJ2-7; TRBD1 reflects the table's D call only, with no check against the DNA. Germline CDR1 is WSHSY and CDR2 is SAAADI. The CDR3 comprises 9 residues, both ends counted.

The chain couples TRBV19 to TRBJ2-1; 11 bases line up with TRBD2. Trimming took 1 base from V and 8 from J; bases not matched to a gene: 4. Germline loops: CDR1 LNHDA, CDR2 SQIVND (reference sequence). This CDR3 has 15 amino acids. The CDR3 sequence is CASSIAASGRHEQFF. In DNA form, the CDR3 reads TGTGCCAGTAGTATAGCGGCTAGCGGGAGGCATGAGCAGTTCTTC.